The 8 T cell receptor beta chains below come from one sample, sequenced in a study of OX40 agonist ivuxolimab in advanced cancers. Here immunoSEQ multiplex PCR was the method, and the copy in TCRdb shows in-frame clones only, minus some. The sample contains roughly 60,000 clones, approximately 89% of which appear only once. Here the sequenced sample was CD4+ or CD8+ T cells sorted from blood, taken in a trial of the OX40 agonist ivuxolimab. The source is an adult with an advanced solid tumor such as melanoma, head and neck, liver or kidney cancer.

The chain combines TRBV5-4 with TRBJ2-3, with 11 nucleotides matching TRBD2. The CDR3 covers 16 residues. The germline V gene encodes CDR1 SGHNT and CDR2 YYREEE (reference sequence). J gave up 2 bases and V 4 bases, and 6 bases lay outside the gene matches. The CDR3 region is CASSPGTSGNTDTQYF. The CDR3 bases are TGTGCCAGCAGCCCCGGGACTAGCGGTAACACAGATACGCAGTATTTT.

This CDR3 is CASSLEGSSTDTQYF. For the CDR3, the DNA is TGCGCCAGCAGCTTGGAAGGGTCTAGCACAGATACGCAGTATTTT. This rearrangement joins TRBV5-1 to TRBJ2-3; no firm D call. CDR1 and CDR2 from the germline V gene are SGHRS and YFSETQ. The length of the CDR3 is 15 residues. V was clipped by 0 bases and J by 0 bases, with 8 bases between them.

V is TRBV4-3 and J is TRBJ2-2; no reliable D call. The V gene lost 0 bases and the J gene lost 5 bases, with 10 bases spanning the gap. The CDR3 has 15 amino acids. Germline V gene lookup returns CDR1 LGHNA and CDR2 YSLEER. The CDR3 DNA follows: TGCGCCAGCAGCCAAGACACCCCTAGAACCGGGGAGCTGTTTTTT. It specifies CASSQDTPRTGELFF.

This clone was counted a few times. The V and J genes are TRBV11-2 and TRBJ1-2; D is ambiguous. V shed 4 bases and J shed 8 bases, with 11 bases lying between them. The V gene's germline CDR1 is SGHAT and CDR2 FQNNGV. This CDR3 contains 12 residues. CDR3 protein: CASSSPPGGYTF. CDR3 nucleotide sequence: TGTGCCAGCAGCTCCCCCCCGGGAGGCTACACCTTC.

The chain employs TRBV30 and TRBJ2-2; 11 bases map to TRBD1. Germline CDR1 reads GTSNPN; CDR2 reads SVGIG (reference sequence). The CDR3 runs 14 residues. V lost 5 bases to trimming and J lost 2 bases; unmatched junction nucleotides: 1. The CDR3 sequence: CAWGTGGNTGELFF. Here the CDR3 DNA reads TGTGCCTGGGGGACAGGGGGTAACACCGGGGAGCTGTTTTTT.

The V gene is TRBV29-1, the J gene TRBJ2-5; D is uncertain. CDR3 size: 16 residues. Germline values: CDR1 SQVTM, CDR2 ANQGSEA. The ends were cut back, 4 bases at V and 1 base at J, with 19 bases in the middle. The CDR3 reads CSVAGLLLLGQETQYF. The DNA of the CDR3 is TGCAGCGTTGCCGGGCTACTTCTTCTGGGCCAAGAGACCCAGTACTTC.

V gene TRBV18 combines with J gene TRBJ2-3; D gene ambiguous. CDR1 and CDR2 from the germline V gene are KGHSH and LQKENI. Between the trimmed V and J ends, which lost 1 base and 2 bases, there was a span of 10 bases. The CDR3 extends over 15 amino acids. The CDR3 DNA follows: TGTGCCAGCTCACCACAGTCGGAGCTCACAGATACGCAGTATTTT. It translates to CASSPQSELTDTQYF.

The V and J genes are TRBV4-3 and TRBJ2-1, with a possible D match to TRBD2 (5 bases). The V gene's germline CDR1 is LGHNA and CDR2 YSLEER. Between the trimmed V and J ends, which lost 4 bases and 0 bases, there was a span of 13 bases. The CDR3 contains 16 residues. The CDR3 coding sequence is TGCGCCAGCAGCCGAGGTGGAAGCGGCTCCTACAATGAGCAGTTCTTC. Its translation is CASSRGGSGSYNEQFF.